This TCR beta chain was recovered during a study of technical replicates of blood from a few donors. The table came from immunoSEQ multiplex PCR; TCRdb's copy has only in-frame clones and leaves some out. Of approximately 100,000 clones in the sample, 90% to 97% were seen once. Sequencing was carried out using T cells isolated from PBMCs. The receptor was derived from a human donor in good health.

The CDR3 region has the DNA TGCGCCAGCAGTGAGACAGGGGGCGGTCGTGGCTACACCTTC. It is translated as CASSETGGGRGYTF. This chain connects TRBV10-2 to TRBJ1-2; 9 bases are shared with TRBD1. Germline CDR1 is WSHSY and CDR2 is SAAADI. V gave up 2 bases and J gave up 7 bases; unmatched junction bases: 5. This CDR3 is 14 amino acids long.